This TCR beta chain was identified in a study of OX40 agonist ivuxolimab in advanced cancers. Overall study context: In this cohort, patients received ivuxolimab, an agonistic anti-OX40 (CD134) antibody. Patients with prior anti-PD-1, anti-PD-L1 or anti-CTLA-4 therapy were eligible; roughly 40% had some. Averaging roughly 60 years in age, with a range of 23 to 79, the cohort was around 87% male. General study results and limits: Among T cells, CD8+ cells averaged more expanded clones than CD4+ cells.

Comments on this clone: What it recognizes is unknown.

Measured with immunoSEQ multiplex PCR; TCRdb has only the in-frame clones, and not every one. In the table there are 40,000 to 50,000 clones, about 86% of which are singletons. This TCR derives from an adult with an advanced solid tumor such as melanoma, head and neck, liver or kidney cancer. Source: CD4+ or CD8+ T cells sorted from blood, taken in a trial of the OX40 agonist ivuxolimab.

CDR3 sequence reads: CASSVFLDPANTGELFF. The DNA of the CDR3 is TGTGCCAGCAGCGTATTCTTAGACCCCGCGAACACCGGGGAGCTGTTTTTT. The V gene is TRBV9, the J gene TRBJ2-2, with D hard to call. The CDR3 consists of 17 residues. The V gene lost 1 base and the J gene lost 0 bases, with 13 bases spanning the gap. Germline CDR1 is SGDLS and CDR2 is YYNGEE. Supplemented by reference TRBV9 and TRBJ2-2, the full variable domain reads DSGVTQTPKHLITATGQRVTLRCSPRSGDLSVYWYQQSLDQGLQFLIQYYNGEERAKGNILERFSAQQFPDLHSELNLSSLELGDSALYFCASSVFLDPANTGELFFGEGSRLTVL.